This TCR beta chain derives from a study of shared clonotypes between healthy human individuals. Trimming cost V 2 bases and J 1 base, with 8 bases left between them. CDR1 and CDR2 (germline): SNHLY, FYNNEI. This CDR3 spans 14 amino acids. Those who donated were healthy HIV-negative adults, with no recent acute infections or vaccinations reported. Researchers drew on about 94 million PBMCs for genomic DNA from unsorted samples. At a deep level, the assay was run. The material for each subset, its genomic DNA, was split evenly across several immunoSEQ plates. Profiling relied on immunoSEQ multiplex PCR, and the TCRdb table lists in-frame clones only, not all of them. This sample has about half a million clones, with about 72% found just once.

The V call is TRBV2, the J call TRBJ1-2, with D perhaps matching TRBD1 (6 bases). This clonotype was sampled from a woman in her 40s in good health. Some clones in this sample may be carry-over from other donors' samples. Sequenced: PBMCs. The CDR3: CASSERQVNYGYTF. The DNA of the CDR3 is TGTGCCAGCAGTGAACGACAGGTTAACTATGGCTACACCTTC. Full variable domain (remainder filled in from reference TRBV2 and TRBJ1-2): EPEVTQTPSHQVTQMGQEVILRCVPISNHLYFYWYRQILGQKVEFLVSFYNNEISEKSEIFDDQFSVERPDGSNFTLKIRSTKLEDSAMYFCASSERQVNYGYTFGSGTRLTVV.